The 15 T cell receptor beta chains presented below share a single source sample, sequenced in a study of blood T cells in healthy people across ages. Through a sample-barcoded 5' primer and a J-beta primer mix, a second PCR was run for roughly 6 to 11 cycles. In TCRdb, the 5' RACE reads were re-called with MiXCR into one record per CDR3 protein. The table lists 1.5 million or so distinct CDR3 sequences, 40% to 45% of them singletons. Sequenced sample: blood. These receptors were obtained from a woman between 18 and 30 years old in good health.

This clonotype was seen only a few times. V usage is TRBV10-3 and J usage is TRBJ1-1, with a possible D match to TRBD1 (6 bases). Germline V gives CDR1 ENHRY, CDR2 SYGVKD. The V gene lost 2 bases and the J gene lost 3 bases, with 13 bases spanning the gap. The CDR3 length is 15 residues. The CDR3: CAISERGLGDTEAFF. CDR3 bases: TGTGCCATCAGTGAGCGGGGGCTCGGGGACACTGAAGCTTTCTTT.

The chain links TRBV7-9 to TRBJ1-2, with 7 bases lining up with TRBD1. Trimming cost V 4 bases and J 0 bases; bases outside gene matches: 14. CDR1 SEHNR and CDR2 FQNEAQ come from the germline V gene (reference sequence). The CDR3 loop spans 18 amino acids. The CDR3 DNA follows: TGTGCCAGCAGCTCAAGAGCGGACAGGATAGTAGCTAACTATGGCTACACCTTC. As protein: CASSSRADRIVANYGYTF.

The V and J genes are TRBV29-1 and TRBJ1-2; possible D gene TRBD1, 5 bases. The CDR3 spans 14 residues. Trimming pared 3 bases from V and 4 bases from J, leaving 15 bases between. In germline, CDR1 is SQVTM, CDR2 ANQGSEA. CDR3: CSVDKAWRGYGYTF. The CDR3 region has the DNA TGCAGCGTTGATAAAGCCTGGAGGGGCTATGGCTACACCTTC.

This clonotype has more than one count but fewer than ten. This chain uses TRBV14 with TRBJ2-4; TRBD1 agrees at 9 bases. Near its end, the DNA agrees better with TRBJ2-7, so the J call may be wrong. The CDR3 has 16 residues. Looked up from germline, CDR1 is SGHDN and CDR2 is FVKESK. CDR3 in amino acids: CASSQVRTGDGNEQYF. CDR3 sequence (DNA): TGTGCCAGCAGCCAAGTCCGGACAGGGGATGGGAACGAGCAGTACTTC.

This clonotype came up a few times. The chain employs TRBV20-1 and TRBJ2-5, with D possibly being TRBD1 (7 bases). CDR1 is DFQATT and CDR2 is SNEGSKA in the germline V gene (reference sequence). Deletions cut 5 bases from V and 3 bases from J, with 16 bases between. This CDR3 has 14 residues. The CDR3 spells CSAPGTASEETQYF. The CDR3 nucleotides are TGCAGTGCTCCGGGGACAGCTAGCGAAGAGACCCAGTACTTC.

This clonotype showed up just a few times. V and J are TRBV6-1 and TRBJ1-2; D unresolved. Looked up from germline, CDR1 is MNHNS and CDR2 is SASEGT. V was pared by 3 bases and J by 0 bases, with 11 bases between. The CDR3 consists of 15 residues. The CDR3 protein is CASSEPDGANYGYTF. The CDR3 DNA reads TGTGCCAGCAGTGAGCCAGACGGAGCTAACTATGGCTACACCTTC.

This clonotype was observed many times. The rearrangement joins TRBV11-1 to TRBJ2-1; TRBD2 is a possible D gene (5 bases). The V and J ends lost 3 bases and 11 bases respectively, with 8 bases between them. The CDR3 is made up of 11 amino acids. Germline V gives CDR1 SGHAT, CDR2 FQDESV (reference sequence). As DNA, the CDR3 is TGTGCCAGCAGCTTCCCGGGGAAGCAGTTCTTC. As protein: CASSFPGKQFF.

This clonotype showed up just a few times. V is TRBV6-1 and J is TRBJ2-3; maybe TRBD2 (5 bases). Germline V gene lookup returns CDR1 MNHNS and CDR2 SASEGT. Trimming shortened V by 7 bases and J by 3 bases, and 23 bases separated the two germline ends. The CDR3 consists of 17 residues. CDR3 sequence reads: CASTSPRAGFGTDTQYF. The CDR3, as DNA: TGTGCCAGCACGTCGCCGAGGGCAGGATTTGGTACAGATACGCAGTATTTT.

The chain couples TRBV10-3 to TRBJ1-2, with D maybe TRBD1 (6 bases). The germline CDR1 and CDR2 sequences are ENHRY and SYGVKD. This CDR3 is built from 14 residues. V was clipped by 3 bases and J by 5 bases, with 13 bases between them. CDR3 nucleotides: TGTGCCATCAGTGACCAGGGGCCACGGTATGGCTACACCTTC. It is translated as CAISDQGPRYGYTF.

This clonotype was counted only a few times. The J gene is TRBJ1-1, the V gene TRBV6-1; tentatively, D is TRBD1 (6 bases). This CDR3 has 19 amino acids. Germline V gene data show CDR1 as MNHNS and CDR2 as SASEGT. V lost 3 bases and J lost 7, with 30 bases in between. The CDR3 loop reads CASSEPLITRDTLVSEAFF. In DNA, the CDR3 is TGTGCCAGCAGTGAGCCACTCATCACTCGGGACACCCTAGTTAGTGAAGCTTTCTTT.

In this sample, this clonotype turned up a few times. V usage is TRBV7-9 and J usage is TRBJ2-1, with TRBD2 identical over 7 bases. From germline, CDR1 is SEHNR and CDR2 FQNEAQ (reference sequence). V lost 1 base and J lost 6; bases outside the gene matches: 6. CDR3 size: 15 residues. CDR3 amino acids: CASSLVAGATNEQFF. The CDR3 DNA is TGTGCCAGCAGCTTAGTTGCGGGAGCTACCAATGAGCAGTTCTTC.

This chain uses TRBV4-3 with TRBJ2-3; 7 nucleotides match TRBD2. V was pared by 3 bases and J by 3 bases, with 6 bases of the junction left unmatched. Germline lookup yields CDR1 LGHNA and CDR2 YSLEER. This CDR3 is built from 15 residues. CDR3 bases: TGCGCCAGCAGCCAGAGCGGGGTGGTAACAGATACGCAGTATTTT. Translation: CASSQSGVVTDTQYF.

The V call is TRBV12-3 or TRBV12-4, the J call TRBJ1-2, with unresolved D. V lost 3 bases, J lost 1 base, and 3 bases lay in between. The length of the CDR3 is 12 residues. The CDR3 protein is CASSFHNYGYTF. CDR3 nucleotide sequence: TGTGCCAGCAGTTTCCATAACTATGGCTACACCTTC.

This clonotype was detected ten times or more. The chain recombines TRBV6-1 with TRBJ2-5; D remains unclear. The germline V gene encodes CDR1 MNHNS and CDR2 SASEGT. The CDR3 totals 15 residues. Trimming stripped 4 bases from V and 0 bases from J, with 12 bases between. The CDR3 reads CASSVNARYQETQYF. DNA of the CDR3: TGTGCCAGCAGTGTGAACGCCAGGTACCAAGAGACCCAGTACTTC.

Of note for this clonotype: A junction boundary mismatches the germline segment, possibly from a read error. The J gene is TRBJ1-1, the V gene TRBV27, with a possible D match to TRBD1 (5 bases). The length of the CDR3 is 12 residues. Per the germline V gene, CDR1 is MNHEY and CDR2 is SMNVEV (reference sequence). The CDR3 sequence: CASKGDETETFF. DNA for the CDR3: TGTGCCAGCAAAGGGGACGAGACTGAAACTTTCTTT.